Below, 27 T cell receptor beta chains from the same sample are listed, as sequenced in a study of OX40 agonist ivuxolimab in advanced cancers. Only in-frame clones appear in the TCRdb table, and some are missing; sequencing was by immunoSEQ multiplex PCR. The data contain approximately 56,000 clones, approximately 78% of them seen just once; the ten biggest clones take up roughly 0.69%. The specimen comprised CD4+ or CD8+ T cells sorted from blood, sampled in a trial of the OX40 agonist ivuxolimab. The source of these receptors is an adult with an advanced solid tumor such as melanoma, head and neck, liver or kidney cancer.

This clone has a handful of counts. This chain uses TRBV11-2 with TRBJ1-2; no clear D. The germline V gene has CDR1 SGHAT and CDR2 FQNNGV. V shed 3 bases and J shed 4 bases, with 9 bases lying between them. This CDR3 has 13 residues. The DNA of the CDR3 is TGTGCCAGCAGCTTTTCTGAGAGCTATGGCTACACCTTC. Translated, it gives CASSFSESYGYTF. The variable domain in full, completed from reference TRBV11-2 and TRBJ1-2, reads EAGVAQSPRYKIIEKRQSVAFWCNPISGHATLYWYQQILGQGPKLLIQFQNNGVVDDSQLPKDRFSAERLKGVDSTLKIQPAKLEDSAVYLCASSFSESYGYTFGSGTRLTVV.

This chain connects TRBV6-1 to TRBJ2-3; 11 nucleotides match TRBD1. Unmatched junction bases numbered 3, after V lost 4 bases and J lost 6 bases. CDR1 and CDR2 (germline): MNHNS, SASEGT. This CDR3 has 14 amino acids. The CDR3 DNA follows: TGTGCCAGCAGTGTGGACAGGGGGCAGGATACGCAGTATTTT. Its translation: CASSVDRGQDTQYF.

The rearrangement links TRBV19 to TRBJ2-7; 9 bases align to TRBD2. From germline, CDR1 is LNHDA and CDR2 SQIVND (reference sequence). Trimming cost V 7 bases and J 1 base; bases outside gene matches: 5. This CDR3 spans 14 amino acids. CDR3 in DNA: TGTGCCAGTAATTTAGCGGGGGATTCCTACGAGCAGTACTTC. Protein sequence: CASNLAGDSYEQYF. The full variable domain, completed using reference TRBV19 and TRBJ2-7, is DGGITQSPKYLFRKEGQNVTLSCEQNLNHDAMYWYRQDPGQGLRLIYYSQIVNDFQKGDIAEGYSVSREKKESFPLTVTSAQKNPTAFYLCASNLAGDSYEQYFGPGTRLTVT.

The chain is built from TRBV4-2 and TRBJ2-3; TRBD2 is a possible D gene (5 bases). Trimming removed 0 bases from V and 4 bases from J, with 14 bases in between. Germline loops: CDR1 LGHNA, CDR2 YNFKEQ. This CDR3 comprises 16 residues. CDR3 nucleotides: TGTGCCAGCAGCCAAGAACGGGGAAAGCACGCAGATACGCAGTATTTT. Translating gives CASSQERGKHADTQYF.

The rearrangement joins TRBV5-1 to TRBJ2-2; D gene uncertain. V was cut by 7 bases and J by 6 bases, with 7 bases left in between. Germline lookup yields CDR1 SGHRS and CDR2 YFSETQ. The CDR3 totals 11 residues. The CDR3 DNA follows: TGCGCCAGCCGTTTCGCCGGGGAGCTGTTTTTT. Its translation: CASRFAGELFF.

The CDR3 reads CASSLAWETQYF. CDR3 DNA sequence: TGTGCCAGCAGCTTGGCCTGGGAGACCCAGTACTTC. The V and J genes are TRBV5-6 and TRBJ2-5, with D unresolved. The CDR3 extends over 12 amino acids. The germline gives CDR1 SGHDT, CDR2 YYEEEE. Trimming took 0 bases from V and 5 from J, leaving 5 bases between them.

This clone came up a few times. This chain's CDR3 is CASSLASGATYEQYF. In nucleotides, the CDR3 is TGTGCCAGCAGCTTAGCTAGCGGGGCGACCTACGAGCAGTACTTC. The chain couples TRBV11-2 to TRBJ2-7, with 9 bases fitting TRBD2. This CDR3 spans 15 amino acids. In germline, CDR1 is SGHAT, CDR2 FQNNGV. V trimming: 1 base; J trimming: 2 bases; junction bases outside the gene matches: 3.

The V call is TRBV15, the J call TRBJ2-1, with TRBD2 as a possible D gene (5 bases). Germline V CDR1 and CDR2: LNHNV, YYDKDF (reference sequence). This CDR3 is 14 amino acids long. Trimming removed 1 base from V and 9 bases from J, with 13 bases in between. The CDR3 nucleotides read TGTGCCACCAGCAGAGGGGCCCCGGCGGGTGAGCAGTTCTTC. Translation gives CATSRGAPAGEQFF. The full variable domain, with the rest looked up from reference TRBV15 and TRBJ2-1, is DAMVIQNPRYQVTQFGKPVTLSCSQTLNHNVMYWYQQKSSQAPKLLFHYYDKDFNNEADTPDNFQSRRPNTSFCFLDIRSPGLGDTAMYLCATSRGAPAGEQFFGPGTRLTVL.

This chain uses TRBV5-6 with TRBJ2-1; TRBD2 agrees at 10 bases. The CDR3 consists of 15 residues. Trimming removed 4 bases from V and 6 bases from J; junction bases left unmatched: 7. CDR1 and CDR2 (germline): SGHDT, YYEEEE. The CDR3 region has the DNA TGTGCCAGCAGCCCCCTAGCGGGGGCTAGCAATGAGCAGTTCTTC. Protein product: CASSPLAGASNEQFF.

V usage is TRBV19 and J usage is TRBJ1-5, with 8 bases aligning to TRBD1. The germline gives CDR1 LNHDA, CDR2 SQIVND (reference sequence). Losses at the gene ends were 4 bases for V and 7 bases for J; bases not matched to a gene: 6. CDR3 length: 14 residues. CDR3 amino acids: CASSTGQGRQPQHF. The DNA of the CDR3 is TGTGCCAGTAGTACAGGACAGGGAAGACAGCCCCAGCATTTT.

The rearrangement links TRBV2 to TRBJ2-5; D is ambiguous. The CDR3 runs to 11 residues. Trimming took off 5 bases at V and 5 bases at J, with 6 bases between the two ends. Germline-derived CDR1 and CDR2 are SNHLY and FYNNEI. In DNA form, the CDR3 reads TGTGCCAGCAGTCCCTCCGAGACCCAGTACTTC. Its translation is CASSPSETQYF.

In nucleotides, the CDR3 is TGTGCCAGCAGCTGGGTCGATAACTATGGCTACACCTTC. This encodes CASSWVDNYGYTF. This chain links TRBV5-4 with TRBJ1-2, with unresolved D. V lost 3 bases and J lost 1, with 7 bases in between. The CDR3 covers 13 residues. Looked up from germline, CDR1 is SGHNT and CDR2 is YYREEE (reference sequence).

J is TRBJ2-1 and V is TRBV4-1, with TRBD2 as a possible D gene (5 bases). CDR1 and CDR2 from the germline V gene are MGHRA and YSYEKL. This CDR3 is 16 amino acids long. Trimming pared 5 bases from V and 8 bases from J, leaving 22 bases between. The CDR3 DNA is TGCGCCAGCAGCACGACTCGAGGGCCGCTGGACGATGAGCAGTTCTTC. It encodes CASSTTRGPLDDEQFF.

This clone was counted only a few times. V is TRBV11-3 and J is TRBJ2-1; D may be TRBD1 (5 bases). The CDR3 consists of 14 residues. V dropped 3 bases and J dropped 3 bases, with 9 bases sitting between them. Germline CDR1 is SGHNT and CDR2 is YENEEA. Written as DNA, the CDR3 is TGTGCCAGCAGCTTGGGTCAGGGCTACAATGAGCAGTTCTTC. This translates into CASSLGQGYNEQFF.

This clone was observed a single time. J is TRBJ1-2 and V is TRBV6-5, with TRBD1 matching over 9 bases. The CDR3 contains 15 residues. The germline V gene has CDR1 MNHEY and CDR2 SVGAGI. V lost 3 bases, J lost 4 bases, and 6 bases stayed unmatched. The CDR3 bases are TGTGCCAGCAGTTATGGGACAGGGAACCCCTATGGCTACACCTTC. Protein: CASSYGTGNPYGYTF.

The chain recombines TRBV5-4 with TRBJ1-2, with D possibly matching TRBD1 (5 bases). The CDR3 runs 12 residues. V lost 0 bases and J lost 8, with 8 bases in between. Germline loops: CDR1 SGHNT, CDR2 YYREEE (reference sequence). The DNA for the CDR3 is TGTGCCAGCAGCTTGGCCGGGGACGGCTACACCTTC. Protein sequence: CASSLAGDGYTF.

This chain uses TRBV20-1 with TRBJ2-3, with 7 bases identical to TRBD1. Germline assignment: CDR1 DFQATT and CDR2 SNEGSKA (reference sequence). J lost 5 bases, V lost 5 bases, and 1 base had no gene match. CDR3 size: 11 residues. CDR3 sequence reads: CSARTGDTQYF. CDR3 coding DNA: TGCAGTGCTCGGACAGGAGATACGCAGTATTTT.

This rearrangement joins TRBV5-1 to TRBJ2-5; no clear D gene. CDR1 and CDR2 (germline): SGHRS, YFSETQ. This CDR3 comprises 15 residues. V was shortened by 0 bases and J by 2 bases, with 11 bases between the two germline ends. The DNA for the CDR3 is TGCGCCAGCAGCTTGGAAGGTAGCCGTCAAGAGACCCAGTACTTC. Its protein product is CASSLEGSRQETQYF.

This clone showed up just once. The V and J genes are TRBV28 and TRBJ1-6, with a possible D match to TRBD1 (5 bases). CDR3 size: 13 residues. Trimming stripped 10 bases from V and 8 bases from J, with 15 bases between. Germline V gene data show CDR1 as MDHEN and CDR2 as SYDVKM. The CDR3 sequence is CATQGPGDSPLHF. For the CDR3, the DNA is TGTGCCACCCAAGGCCCGGGGGATTCACCCCTCCACTTT.

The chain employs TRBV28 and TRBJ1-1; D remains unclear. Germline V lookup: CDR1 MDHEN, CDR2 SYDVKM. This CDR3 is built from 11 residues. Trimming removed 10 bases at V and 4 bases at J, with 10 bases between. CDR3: CATLEVTEAFF. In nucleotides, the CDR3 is TGTGCCACCCTCGAGGTCACTGAAGCTTTCTTT.

The DNA of the CDR3 is TGTGCCAGCAGTTACGAAGGGGGGGTCAGCACAGATACGCAGTATTTT. Its translation is CASSYEGGVSTDTQYF. The genes are TRBV6-5 and TRBJ2-3; tentative D call: TRBD2 (7 bases). V lost 2 bases and J 0 bases, leaving 12 bases between the germline ends. CDR1 MNHEY and CDR2 SVGAGI come from the germline V gene. CDR3 size: 16 residues.

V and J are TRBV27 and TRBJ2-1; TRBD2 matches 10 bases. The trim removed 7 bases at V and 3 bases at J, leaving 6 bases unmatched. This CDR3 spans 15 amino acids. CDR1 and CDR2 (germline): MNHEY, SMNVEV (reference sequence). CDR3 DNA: TGTGCCAGCATGATTGGACTAGCGGTCTACAATGAGCAGTTCTTC. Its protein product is CASMIGLAVYNEQFF.

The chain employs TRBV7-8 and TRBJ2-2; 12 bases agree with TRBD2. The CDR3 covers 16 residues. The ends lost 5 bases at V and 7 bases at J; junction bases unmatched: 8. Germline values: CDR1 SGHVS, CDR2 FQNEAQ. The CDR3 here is CASSPLAGGNFGELFF. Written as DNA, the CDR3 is TGTGCCAGCAGCCCCCTAGCGGGGGGGAACTTCGGGGAGCTGTTTTTT. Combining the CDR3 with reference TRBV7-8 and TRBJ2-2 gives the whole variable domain GAGVSQSPRYKVAKRGQDVALRCDPISGHVSLFWYQQALGQGPEFLTYFQNEAQLDKSGLPSDRFFAERPEGSVSTLKIQRTQQEDSAVYLCASSPLAGGNFGELFFGEGSRLTVL.

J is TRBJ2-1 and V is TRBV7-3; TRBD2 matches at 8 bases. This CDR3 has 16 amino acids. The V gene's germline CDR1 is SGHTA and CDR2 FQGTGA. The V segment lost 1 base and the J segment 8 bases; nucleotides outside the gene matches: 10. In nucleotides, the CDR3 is TGTGCCAGCAGCTTAATGCGGCGGGGGGTCGCCGATGAGCAGTTCTTC. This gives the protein CASSLMRRGVADEQFF.

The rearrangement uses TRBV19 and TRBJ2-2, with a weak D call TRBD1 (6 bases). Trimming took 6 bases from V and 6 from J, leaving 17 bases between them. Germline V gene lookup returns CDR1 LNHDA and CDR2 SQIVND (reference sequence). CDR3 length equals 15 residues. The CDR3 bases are TGTGCCAGTAGGAACAGGGTTTTGAATCCCGGGGAGCTGTTTTTT. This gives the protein CASRNRVLNPGELFF.

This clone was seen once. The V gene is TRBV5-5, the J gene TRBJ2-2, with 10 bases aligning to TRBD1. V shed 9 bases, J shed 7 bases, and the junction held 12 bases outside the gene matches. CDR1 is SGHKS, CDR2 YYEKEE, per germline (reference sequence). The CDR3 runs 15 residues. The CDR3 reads CATAGTGALGGELFF. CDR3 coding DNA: TGTGCCACCGCCGGGACAGGGGCTTTAGGCGGGGAGCTGTTTTTT.

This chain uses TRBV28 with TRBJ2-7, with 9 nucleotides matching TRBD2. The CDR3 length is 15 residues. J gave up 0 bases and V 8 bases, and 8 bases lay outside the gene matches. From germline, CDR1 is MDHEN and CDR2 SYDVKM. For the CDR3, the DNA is TGTGCCAGCCTACCTGCGGGGGGGCCCTCCTACGAGCAGTACTTC. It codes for CASLPAGGPSYEQYF.